The clone carrying this T cell receptor (beta chain) was counted between two and nine times. Its antigen is currently unknown. Unmatched junction bases numbered 12, after V lost 4 bases and J lost 6 bases. There are 15 residues in the CDR3. The V gene's germline CDR1 is MDHEN and CDR2 SYDVKM. This specimen belongs to a study of identifying expanded T cells in peripheral blood. Notes on the study in general: Across healthy donors, higher total template counts meant significantly greater roughly 2-week count variance. Technical replicates showed roughly 1.2 changed clones; roughly two weeks roughly 15; four weeks 19.

Healthy donors had no documented immune events, such as infections, while sampled. Some clones are missing from TCRdb's copy, which holds only in-frame ones; the method was immunoSEQ multiplex PCR. The sample carries approximately 130,000 clones, approximately 84% recorded once. The TCR was taken from a person aged 18 to 70 in good health. The sequenced sample was blood. V is TRBV28 and J is TRBJ2-7; 7 bases match TRBD2. The DNA of the CDR3 is TGTGCCAGCAGTTCCCCCCAGGGAGGGCTGGTCGAGCAGTACTTC. It specifies CASSSPQGGLVEQYF.